A few counts support the clone carrying this TCR beta chain. The antigen is undetermined. These data originate in a study of cytomegalovirus exposure and HLA in healthy donors. Primers included in the PCR were 60 Vbeta and 13 Jbeta primers. Sequencing used immunoSEQ multiplex PCR; TCRdb keeps in-frame clones, though not all of them. This table holds around 110,000 clones, approximately 9.4% found once. This CDR3 contains 14 residues. The V gene lost 2 bases and the J gene lost 5 bases, with 12 bases spanning the gap. CDR1 SGHDN and CDR2 FVKESK come from the germline V gene. Findings and limits, study-wide: Earlier analysis looked at TCR beta V segments, and most were productive about 87% or about 30% of the time. CMV serostatus was the sole immune exposure information available. Usually a TCR sequence was rare, but some public TCRs were found in many donors. Follow-up analysis later connected one missense variant in DCLRE1C with trimming of TCR beta V- and J-genes.

This TCR came from a man aged 25 to 40 in good health and CMV-seronegative. The source material was PBMCs. The chain links TRBV14 to TRBJ1-2, with D tentatively TRBD1 (6 bases). The CDR3, as DNA: TGTGCCAGCAGCCAAACACAGGGTGGTTATGGCTACACCTTC. Translated, it gives CASSQTQGGYGYTF.